The rows below give T cell receptor beta chains drawn from one sample of a study of response to subunit inactivated influenza vaccine. TCRdb reanalysed the RT-PCR reads using MiXCR and keeps one entry per CDR3 protein. This sample has around 480,000 distinct CDR3 sequences; 15% to 20% occur once, and the top ten carry roughly 3%. This material consisted of CD4+ T cells sorted from PBMCs, taken less than 30 months after vaccination. The receptors were gathered from a man between 50 and 75 years old who received an inactivated influenza vaccine. Both conserved end residues are part of each CDR3. Fields, in order: CDR3 protein, CDR3 DNA, D gene, J gene, clone size, V gene. D genes are given only for firm matches. Clone size appears in some rows only: once, few, many, or a class for an expanded clone.

CASSLIPASETQYF,TGTGCCAGCAGCTTAATTCCTGCATCGGAGACCCAGTACTTC,.,TRBJ2-5,few,TRBV7-2
CASSSRLATYNEQFF,TGTGCCAGCAGCTCCCGACTAGCGACTTACAATGAGCAGTTCTTC,TRBD2,TRBJ2-1,.,TRBV9
CASSRDRGHREKLFF,TGTGCCAGCAGTAGGGACAGGGGGCACCGGGAAAAACTGTTTTTT,TRBD1,TRBJ1-4,.,TRBV12-3/TRBV12-4
CASSQDLVAGGASDEQFF,TGCGCCAGCAGCCAAGATTTGGTAGCGGGGGGGGCCTCCGATGAGCAGTTCTTC,TRBD2,TRBJ2-1,few,TRBV4-1
CASSLQGSISPLHF,TGTGCCAGCAGTTTACAGGGCTCAATTTCACCCCTCCACTTT,.,TRBJ1-6,few,TRBV12-3/TRBV12-4
CASSFQDQAHPQYF,TGTGCCAGCAGTTTCCAGGACCAGGCTCATCCGCAGTATTTT,.,TRBJ2-3,.,TRBV27
CATSDSRDPRTGELFF,TGTGCCACCAGTGATTCCAGGGACCCTCGGACCGGGGAGCTGTTTTTT,.,TRBJ2-2,few,TRBV24-1
CASSPGTTGNTIYF,TGCGCCAGCAGCCCGGGGACGACCGGAAACACCATATATTTT,.,TRBJ1-3,.,TRBV5-1
CASSLAGLAGVADTQYF,TGTGCCAGCAGCTTGGCGGGACTAGCGGGAGTGGCGGATACGCAGTATTTT,TRBD2,TRBJ2-3,few,TRBV5-8
CASSAGLAQETQYF,TGTGCCAGCAGCGCCGGACTAGCCCAAGAGACCCAGTACTTC,TRBD2,TRBJ2-5,.,TRBV9
CASSVGAGGISYEQYF,TGTGCCAGCAGCGTAGGAGCGGGAGGGATCTCCTACGAGCAGTACTTC,TRBD2,TRBJ2-7,once,TRBV9
CASSALEVVAKNIQYF,TGTGCCAGCAGTGCCCTAGAGGTCGTAGCCAAAAACATTCAGTACTTC,.,TRBJ2-4,.,TRBV12-3/TRBV12-4
CSFGQSNQPQHF,TGCAGTTTCGGCCAGAGCAATCAGCCCCAGCATTTT,.,TRBJ1-5,.,TRBV20-1
CASSLEGRLSYEQYF,TGTGCCAGCAGTTTAGAGGGGCGTTTGTCCTACGAGCAGTACTTC,.,TRBJ2-7,many,TRBV12-3/TRBV12-4
CASSPPGGNTDTQYF,TGTGCCAGCTCACCGCCAGGGGGCAACACAGATACGCAGTATTTT,TRBD1,TRBJ2-3,.,TRBV18
CASSPEGQRASYEQYF,TGTGCCAGCAGCCCCGAGGGGCAAAGGGCGAGTTACGAGCAGTACTTC,.,TRBJ2-7,many,TRBV27
CASSLELALGEQFF,TGTGCCAGCAGCTTAGAATTGGCCCTCGGTGAGCAGTTCTTC,.,TRBJ2-1,few,TRBV7-9
CASSEGRVHYGYTF,TGTGCCAGCAGCGAAGGGCGGGTTCACTATGGCTACACCTTC,.,TRBJ1-2,many,TRBV28
CASSLGTRRAEQYF,TGTGCCAGCAGCCTTGGGACCCGGCGAGCCGAGCAGTACTTC,.,TRBJ2-7,.,TRBV28
CASSYSIGGPDSNQPQHF,TGTGCCAGCAGTTACTCGATCGGGGGGCCAGATAGCAATCAGCCCCAGCATTTT,.,TRBJ1-5,.,TRBV6-2/TRBV6-3
CSAREWGARGTDTQYF,TGCAGTGCTAGAGAATGGGGGGCCCGGGGCACAGATACGCAGTATTTT,.,TRBJ2-3,few,TRBV20-1
CASSSIGVAEAFF,TGTGCCAGCAGTTCAATTGGAGTCGCTGAAGCTTTCTTT,.,TRBJ1-1,few,TRBV7-2
CASSLVSPSEAFF,TGCGCCAGCAGCTTGGTGAGTCCTTCTGAAGCTTTCTTT,.,TRBJ1-1,few,TRBV5-1
CASSWTGNNEQFF,TGTGCCAGCAGTTGGACAGGGAACAATGAGCAGTTCTTC,TRBD1,TRBJ2-1,once,TRBV2
CASSSLSGGSGNTIYF,TGTGCCAGCAGCTCCTTGTCCGGGGGCTCTGGAAACACCATATATTTT,.,TRBJ1-3,few,TRBV4-2
CASTPELGSYNEQFF,TGTGCCAGCACCCCCGAGCTCGGCTCCTACAATGAGCAGTTCTTC,.,TRBJ2-1,.,TRBV12-3/TRBV12-4
CASSPTLSGANVLTF,TGTGCCAGCAGCCCTACTTTGTCTGGGGCCAACGTCCTGACTTTC,.,TRBJ2-6,once,TRBV5-6
CATSNTVDSYEQYF,TGTGCCACCAGCAACACCGTCGACAGTTACGAGCAGTACTTC,.,TRBJ2-7,.,TRBV15
CAIQPAGNYGYTF,TGTGCCATACAACCGGCAGGGAACTATGGCTACACCTTC,.,TRBJ1-2,.,TRBV10-3
CASTPGGASGDTQYF,TGTGCCAGTACACCCGGGGGGGCCAGCGGAGATACGCAGTATTTT,TRBD2,TRBJ2-3,few,TRBV10-3
CASHGDTVNTEAFF,TGTGCCAGTCACGGGGACACGGTGAACACTGAAGCTTTCTTT,.,TRBJ1-1,few,TRBV28
CASSLGSGVGQPQHF,TGCGCCAGCAGCTTGGGTTCAGGGGTTGGGCAGCCCCAGCATTTT,.,TRBJ1-5,few,TRBV5-1
CASSSNDRVRTDTQYF,TGCGCCAGCAGTTCCAATGACAGGGTGAGGACAGATACGCAGTATTTT,TRBD1,TRBJ2-3,.,TRBV5-1
CASSLVSGYEQYF,TGCGCCAGCAGCTTGGTTTCCGGCTACGAGCAGTACTTC,.,TRBJ2-7,many,TRBV5-1
CASSLGGTLQETQYF,TGCGCCAGCAGCTTGGGGGGGACGCTTCAAGAGACCCAGTACTTC,.,TRBJ2-5,few,TRBV5-1
CASSYSRGWGTEAFF,TGTGCCAGCAGTTACTCGAGGGGGTGGGGCACTGAAGCTTTCTTT,.,TRBJ1-1,many,TRBV6-5
CAWSQDLTGELFF,TGTGCCTGGAGTCAGGATCTCACCGGGGAGCTGTTTTTT,.,TRBJ2-2,few,TRBV30
CASRGDLYGYTF,TGTGCCAGTAGGGGGGACCTCTATGGCTACACCTTC,.,TRBJ1-2,few,TRBV28
CASSYSSGGAQYKGNEQFF,TGTGCCAGCAGTTATTCTAGCGGGGGGGCACAATACAAAGGGAATGAGCAGTTCTTC,TRBD2,TRBJ2-1,.,TRBV6-5
CSPSKLDNQETQYF,TGCAGTCCTAGCAAATTGGACAACCAAGAGACCCAGTACTTC,.,TRBJ2-5,.,TRBV20-1
CSAARDSYEQYF,TGCAGTGCAGCGCGGGACTCCTACGAGCAGTACTTC,.,TRBJ2-7,few,TRBV20-1
CASLTGGKNEKLFF,TGTGCCAGCCTTACAGGGGGCAAGAATGAAAAACTGTTTTTT,TRBD1,TRBJ1-4,few,TRBV28
CASSQAAPGQGSTDTQYF,TGTGCCAGCAGCCAAGCCGCCCCGGGACAGGGATCGACAGATACGCAGTATTTT,TRBD1,TRBJ2-3,many,TRBV3-1
CASSVASTTEAFF,TGTGCCAGCAGCGTAGCTTCTACCACTGAAGCTTTCTTT,.,TRBJ1-1,few,TRBV7-2
CAISESAVGQRKLYEQYF,TGTGCCATCAGTGAGTCGGCCGTAGGACAGCGAAAACTTTACGAGCAGTACTTC,.,TRBJ2-7,.,TRBV10-3
CASSSPDRSLPTHTEAFF,TGTGCCAGCAGTTCCCCAGACAGGAGTTTACCCACCCACACTGAAGCTTTCTTT,.,TRBJ1-1,.,TRBV28
CASVLRYEQYF,TGTGCCAGCGTCCTCCGCTACGAGCAGTACTTC,.,TRBJ2-7,few,TRBV6-1
CATSRDPAEDTQYF,TGTGCCACCAGCAGAGATCCAGCAGAAGATACGCAGTATTTT,.,TRBJ2-3,many,TRBV15
CSVYREALGNEQFF,TGCAGCGTATATCGGGAGGCTTTAGGAAATGAGCAGTTCTTC,TRBD2,TRBJ2-1,few,TRBV29-1